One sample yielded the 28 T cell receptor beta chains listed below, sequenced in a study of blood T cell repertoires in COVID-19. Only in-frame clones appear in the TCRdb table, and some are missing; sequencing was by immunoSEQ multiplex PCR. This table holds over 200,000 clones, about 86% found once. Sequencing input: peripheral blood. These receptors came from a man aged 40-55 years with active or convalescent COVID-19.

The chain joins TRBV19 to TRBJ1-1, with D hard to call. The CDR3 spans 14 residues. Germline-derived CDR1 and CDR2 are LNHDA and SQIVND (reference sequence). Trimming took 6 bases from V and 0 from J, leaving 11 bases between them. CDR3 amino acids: CASSLPRLNTEAFF. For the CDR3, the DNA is TGTGCCAGTAGCCTTCCCAGGCTGAACACTGAAGCTTTCTTT.

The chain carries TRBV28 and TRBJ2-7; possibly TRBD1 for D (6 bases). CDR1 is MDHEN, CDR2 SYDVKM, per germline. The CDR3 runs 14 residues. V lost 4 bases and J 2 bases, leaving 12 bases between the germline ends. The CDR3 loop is CASSYGQTAYEQYF. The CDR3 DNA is TGTGCCAGCAGTTACGGACAGACAGCCTACGAGCAGTACTTC.

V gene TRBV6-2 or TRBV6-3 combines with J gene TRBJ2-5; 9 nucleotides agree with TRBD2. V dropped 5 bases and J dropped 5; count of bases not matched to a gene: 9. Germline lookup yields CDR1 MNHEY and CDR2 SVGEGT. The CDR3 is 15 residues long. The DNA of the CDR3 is TGTGCCAGCAGTCCCGGACTAGCGTTTGGGGAGACCCAGTACTTC. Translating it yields CASSPGLAFGETQYF.

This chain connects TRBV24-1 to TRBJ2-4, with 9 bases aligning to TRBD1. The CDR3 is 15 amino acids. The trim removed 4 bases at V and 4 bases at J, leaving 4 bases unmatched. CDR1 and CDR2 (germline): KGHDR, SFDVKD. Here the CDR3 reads CATSETGTGKNIQYF. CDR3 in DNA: TGTGCCACCAGTGAGACGGGGACAGGGAAAAACATTCAGTACTTC.

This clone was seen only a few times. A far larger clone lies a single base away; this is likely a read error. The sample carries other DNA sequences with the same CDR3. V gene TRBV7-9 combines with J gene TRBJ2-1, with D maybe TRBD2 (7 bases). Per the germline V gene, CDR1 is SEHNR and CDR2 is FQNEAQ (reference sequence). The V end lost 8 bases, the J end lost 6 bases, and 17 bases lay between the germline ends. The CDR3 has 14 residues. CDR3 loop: CASRRGGEINEQFF. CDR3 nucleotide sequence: TGTGCCAGCCGCCGAGGGGGGGAAATCAATGAGCAGTTCTTC.

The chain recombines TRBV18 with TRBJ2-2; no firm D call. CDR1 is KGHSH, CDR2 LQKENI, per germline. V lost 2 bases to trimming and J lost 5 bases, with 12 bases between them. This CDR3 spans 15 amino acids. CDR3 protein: CASSPSYGSTGELFF. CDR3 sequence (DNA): TGTGCCAGCTCACCAAGCTACGGGTCTACCGGGGAGCTGTTTTTT.

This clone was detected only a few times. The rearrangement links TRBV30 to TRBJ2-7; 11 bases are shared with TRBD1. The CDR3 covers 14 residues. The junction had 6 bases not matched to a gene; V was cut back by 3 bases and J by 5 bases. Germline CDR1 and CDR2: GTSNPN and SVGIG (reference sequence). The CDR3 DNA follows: TGTGCCTGGAGGAGCGGACAGGGGGCGAACGAGCAGTACTTC. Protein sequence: CAWRSGQGANEQYF.

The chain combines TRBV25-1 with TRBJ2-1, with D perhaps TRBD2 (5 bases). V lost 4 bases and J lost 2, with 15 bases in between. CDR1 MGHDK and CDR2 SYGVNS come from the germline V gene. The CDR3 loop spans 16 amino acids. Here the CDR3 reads CASSAFGIDPYNEQFF. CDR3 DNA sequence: TGTGCCAGCAGTGCCTTCGGGATAGACCCCTACAATGAGCAGTTCTTC.

The CDR3 DNA sequence: TGTGCCAGCAGCCAAGCCCTCAGGGCCTCAAATTCACCCCTCCACTTT. Encoded protein: CASSQALRASNSPLHF. The genes are TRBV3-1 (or the pseudogene TRBV3-2) and TRBJ1-6; maybe TRBD1 (5 bases). The V gene's germline CDR1 is LGHDT and CDR2 YNNKEL (reference sequence). V lost 1 base, J lost 7 bases, and 14 bases lay in between. CDR3 length: 16 amino acids.

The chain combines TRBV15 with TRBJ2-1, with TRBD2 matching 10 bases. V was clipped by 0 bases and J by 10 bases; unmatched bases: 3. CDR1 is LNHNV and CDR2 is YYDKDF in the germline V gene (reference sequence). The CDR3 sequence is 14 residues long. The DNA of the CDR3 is TGTGCCACCAGCAGAGAGGGTAGCGGGAGGGAGCAGTTCTTC. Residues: CATSREGSGREQFF.

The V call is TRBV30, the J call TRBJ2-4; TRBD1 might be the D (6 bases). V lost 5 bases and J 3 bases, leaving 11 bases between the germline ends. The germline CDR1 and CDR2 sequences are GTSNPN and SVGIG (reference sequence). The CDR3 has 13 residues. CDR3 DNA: TGTGCCTGGGACAGGAAAGGCAAAAACATTCAGTACTTC. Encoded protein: CAWDRKGKNIQYF.

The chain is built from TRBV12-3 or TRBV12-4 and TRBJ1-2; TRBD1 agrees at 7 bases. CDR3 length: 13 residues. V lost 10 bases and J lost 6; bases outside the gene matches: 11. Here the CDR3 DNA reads TGTGCCACCCGTCCGGCAGGGGGGAATGGCTACACCTTC. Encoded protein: CATRPAGGNGYTF.

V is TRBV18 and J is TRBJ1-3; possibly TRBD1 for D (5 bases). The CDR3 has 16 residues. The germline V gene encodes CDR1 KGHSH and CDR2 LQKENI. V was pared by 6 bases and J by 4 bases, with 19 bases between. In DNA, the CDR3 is TGTGCCAGCTCGTCCGACAGCCCGCTGGCCGGAAACACCATATATTTT. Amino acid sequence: CASSSDSPLAGNTIYF.

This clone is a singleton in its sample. The CDR3 reads CACRPVRTGSSYEQYF. DNA for the CDR3: TGTGCCTGCCGACCAGTCCGGACAGGGAGCTCCTACGAGCAGTACTTC. The chain uses TRBV30 and TRBJ2-7; TRBD1 agrees at 8 bases. Germline CDR1 is GTSNPN and CDR2 is SVGIG (reference sequence). The CDR3 spans 16 residues. V gave up 6 bases and J gave up 0 bases; unmatched junction bases: 13.

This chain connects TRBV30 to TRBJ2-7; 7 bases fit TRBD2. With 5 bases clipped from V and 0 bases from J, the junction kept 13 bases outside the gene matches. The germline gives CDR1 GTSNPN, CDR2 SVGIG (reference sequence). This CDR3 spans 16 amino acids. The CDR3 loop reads CAWRLRLAPSSYEQYF. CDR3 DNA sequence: TGTGCCTGGCGATTACGACTAGCTCCGAGCTCCTACGAGCAGTACTTC.

CDR3 residues: CASSLNRLSYEQYF. DNA for the CDR3: TGTGCCAGCAGCTTGAACAGGCTATCCTACGAGCAGTACTTC. The genes are TRBV5-6 and TRBJ2-7, with D tentatively TRBD1 (5 bases). The V end was cut by 1 base, the J end by 1 base, with 9 bases between. This CDR3 region has 14 residues. Germline CDR1 SGHDT, CDR2 YYEEEE.

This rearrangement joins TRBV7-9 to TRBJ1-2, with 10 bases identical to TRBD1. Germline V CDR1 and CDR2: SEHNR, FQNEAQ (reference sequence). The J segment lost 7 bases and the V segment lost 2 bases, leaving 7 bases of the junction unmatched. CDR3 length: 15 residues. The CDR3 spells CASSLQGGQGSGYTF. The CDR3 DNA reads TGTGCCAGCAGCTTACAAGGGGGACAGGGGAGTGGCTACACCTTC. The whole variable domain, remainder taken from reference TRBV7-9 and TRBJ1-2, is DTGVSQNPRHKITKRGQNVTFRCDPISEHNRLYWYRQTLGQGPEFLTYFQNEAQLEKSRLLSDRFSAERPKGSFSTLEIQRTEQGDSAMYLCASSLQGGQGSGYTFGSGTRLTVV.

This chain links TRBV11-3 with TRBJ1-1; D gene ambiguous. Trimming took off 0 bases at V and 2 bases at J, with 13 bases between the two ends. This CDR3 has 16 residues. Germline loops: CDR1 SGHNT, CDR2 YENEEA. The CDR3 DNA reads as TGTGCCAGCAGCTTAGATTTCGCTACTACTAACACTGAAGCTTTCTTT. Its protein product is CASSLDFATTNTEAFF.

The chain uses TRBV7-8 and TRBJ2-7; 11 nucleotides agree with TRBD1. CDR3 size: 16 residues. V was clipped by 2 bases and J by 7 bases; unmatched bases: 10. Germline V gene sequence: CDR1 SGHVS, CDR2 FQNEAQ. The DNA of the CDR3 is TGTGCCAGCAGCTTATACGGAGGACAGGGGGCAGAGGAGCAGTACTTC. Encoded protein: CASSLYGGQGAEEQYF.

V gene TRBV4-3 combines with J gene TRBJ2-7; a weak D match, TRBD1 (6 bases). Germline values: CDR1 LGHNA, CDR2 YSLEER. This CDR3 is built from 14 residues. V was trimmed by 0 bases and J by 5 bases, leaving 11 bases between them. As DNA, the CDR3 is TGCGCCAGCAGCCAAGAAGACAGGTCTAACGAGCAGTACTTC. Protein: CASSQEDRSNEQYF.

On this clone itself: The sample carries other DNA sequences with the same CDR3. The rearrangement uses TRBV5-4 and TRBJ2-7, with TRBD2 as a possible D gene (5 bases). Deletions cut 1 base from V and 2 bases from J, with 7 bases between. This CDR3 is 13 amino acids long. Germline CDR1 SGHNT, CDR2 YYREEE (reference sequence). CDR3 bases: TGTGCCAGCAGCTTGCGGGGTACCTACGAGCAGTACTTC. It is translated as CASSLRGTYEQYF.

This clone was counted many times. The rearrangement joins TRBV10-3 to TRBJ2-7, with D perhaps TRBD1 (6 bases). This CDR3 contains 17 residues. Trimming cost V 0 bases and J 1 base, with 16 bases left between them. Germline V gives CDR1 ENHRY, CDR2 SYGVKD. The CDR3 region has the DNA TGTGCCATCAGTGAGTCGAACTCCGACAGGAGGTCCTACGAGCAGTACTTC. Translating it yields CAISESNSDRRSYEQYF.

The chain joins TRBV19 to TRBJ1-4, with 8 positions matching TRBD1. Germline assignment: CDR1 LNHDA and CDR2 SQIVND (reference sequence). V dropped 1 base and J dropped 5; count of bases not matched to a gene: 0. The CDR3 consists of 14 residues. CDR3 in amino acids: CASSIGQGNEKLFF. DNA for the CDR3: TGTGCCAGTAGTATAGGACAGGGGAATGAAAAACTGTTTTTT.

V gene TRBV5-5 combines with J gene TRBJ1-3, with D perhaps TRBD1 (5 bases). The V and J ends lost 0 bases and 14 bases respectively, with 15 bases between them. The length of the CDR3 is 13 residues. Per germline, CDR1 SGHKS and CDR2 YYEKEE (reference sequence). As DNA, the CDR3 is TGTGCCAGCAGCTTGGAAGCTAGCGGCAGGGTATATTTT. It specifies CASSLEASGRVYF.

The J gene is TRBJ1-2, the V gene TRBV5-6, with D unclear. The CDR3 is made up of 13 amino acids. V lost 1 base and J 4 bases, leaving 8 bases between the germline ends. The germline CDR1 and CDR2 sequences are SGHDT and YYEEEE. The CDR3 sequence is CASSLRGIYGYTF. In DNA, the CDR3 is TGTGCCAGCAGCTTGAGAGGGATCTATGGCTACACCTTC.

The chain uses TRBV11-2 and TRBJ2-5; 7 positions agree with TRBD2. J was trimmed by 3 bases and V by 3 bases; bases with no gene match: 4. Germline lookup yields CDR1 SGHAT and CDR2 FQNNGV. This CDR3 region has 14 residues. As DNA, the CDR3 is TGTGCCAGCAGCTTCCAGGGAGGGGAAGAGACCCAGTACTTC. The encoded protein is CASSFQGGEETQYF. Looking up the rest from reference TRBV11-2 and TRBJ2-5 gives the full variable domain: EAGVAQSPRYKIIEKRQSVAFWCNPISGHATLYWYQQILGQGPKLLIQFQNNGVVDDSQLPKDRFSAERLKGVDSTLKIQPAKLEDSAVYLCASSFQGGEETQYFGPGTRLLVL.

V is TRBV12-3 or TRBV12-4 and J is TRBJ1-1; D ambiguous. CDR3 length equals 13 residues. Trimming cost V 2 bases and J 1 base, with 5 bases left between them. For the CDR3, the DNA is TGTGCCAGCAGTTTATCGGGGAACACTGAAGCTTTCTTT. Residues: CASSLSGNTEAFF.

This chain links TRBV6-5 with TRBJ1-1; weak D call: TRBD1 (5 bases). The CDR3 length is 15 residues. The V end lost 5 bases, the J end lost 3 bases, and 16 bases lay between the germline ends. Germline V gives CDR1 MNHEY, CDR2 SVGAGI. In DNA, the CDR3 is TGTGCCAGCAGTCCCGCTGCAGGGTCGGACACTGAAGCTTTCTTT. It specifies CASSPAAGSDTEAFF.